This T cell receptor beta chain was recovered during a study of T cells in Graves' hyperthyroidism and ophthalmopathy. Amplification of TCR beta CDR3 regions used RNA as the template. HTBI primers were employed in a first-round RT-PCR of the TCR CDR3. TCRdb analysed the multiplex PCR reads with MiXCR anew, one entry per CDR3 protein. The sample includes fewer than 850,000 distinct CDR3 sequences, around 16% of them seen just once. This CDR3 contains 16 residues. Germline assignment: CDR1 MNHNS and CDR2 SASEGT. Trimming took 5 bases from V and 1 from J; bases not matched to a gene: 8. What was sequenced was blood. The TCR sequence derives from a man in his fifties or sixties with Graves' hyperthyroidism. The genes are TRBV6-1 and TRBJ1-5; 7 bases agree with TRBD1. The CDR3 DNA reads TGTGCCAGCAGTCTTAACAGGGGCCGAAGCAATCAGCCCCAGCATTTT. Translated: CASSLNRGRSNQPQHF.